These 17 T cell receptor beta chains came from one sample sequenced in a study of human T cells and chemical hapten exposure. Time point specified: patch test 1, 2 weeks after DPC sensitization. Treatment given: therapeutic diphenylcyclopropenone sensitization with weekly scalp DPC. Using its own MiXCR run on the RACE reads, TCRdb lists one record per CDR3 protein. The table shows fewer than 500,000 distinct CDR3 sequences, with 4.8% occurring only once. This sample comprised whole blood, obtained in connection with sensitization to the hapten diphenylcyclopropenone (DPC). The receptors derive from a woman in her forties or fifties with alopecia areata. Some clones in this sample may be carry-over from other donors' samples.

This chain links TRBV4-1 with TRBJ1-1; D is possibly TRBD1 (6 bases). Germline V lookup: CDR1 MGHRA, CDR2 YSYEKL. The CDR3 covers 17 residues. Deletions cut 3 bases from V and 3 bases from J, with 20 bases between. The CDR3 DNA is TGCGCCAGCAGCCAGGGATCCTATCGACAGGTCTACACTGAAGCTTTCTTT. It codes for CASSQGSYRQVYTEAFF.

The V and J genes are TRBV28 and TRBJ1-4; unclear D gene. Germline-derived CDR1 and CDR2 are MDHEN and SYDVKM. This CDR3 is built from 16 residues. Trimming took off 5 bases at V and 6 bases at J, with 19 bases between the two ends. The CDR3 loop is CASSPLLREEDEKLFF. CDR3 nucleotides: TGTGCCAGCAGTCCCCTCCTACGGGAAGAGGATGAAAAACTGTTTTTT.

The V and J genes are TRBV5-1 and TRBJ2-3; D might be TRBD1 or TRBD2, each matching 6 bases. This CDR3 is 16 amino acids long. Per germline, CDR1 SGHRS and CDR2 YFSETQ. The V end was cut by 4 bases, the J end by 2 bases, with 17 bases between. In DNA form, the CDR3 reads TGCGCCAGCAGCCCGGGCCGGGGGCGGGTCACAGATACGCAGTATTTT. It codes for CASSPGRGRVTDTQYF.

The sample holds many counts of this clonotype. V is TRBV29-1 and J is TRBJ2-2; tentatively, D is TRBD1 or TRBD2 (5 bases each). CDR1 SQVTM and CDR2 ANQGSEA come from the germline V gene. V lost 4 bases to trimming and J lost 4 bases, with 10 bases between them. The CDR3 sequence is 13 residues long. The CDR3 DNA is TGCAGCGTTGCAACTAGGGGCACCGGGGAGCTGTTTTTT. The encoded protein is CSVATRGTGELFF.

This sequence joins TRBV19 and TRBJ2-4; no firm D call. The CDR3 is 11 residues long. The germline V and J ends were trimmed by 4 bases and 5 bases, with 3 bases remaining between them. Looked up from germline, CDR1 is LNHDA and CDR2 is SQIVND (reference sequence). CDR3 DNA sequence: TGTGCCAGTAGTACGGAAAACATTCAGTACTTC. Translated: CASSTENIQYF.

The CDR3 here is CSARAASGSGTGELFF. DNA of the CDR3: TGCAGTGCTAGAGCGGCTAGCGGGAGCGGCACCGGGGAGCTGTTTTTT. This chain uses TRBV20-1 with TRBJ2-2; the match to TRBD2 covers 10 bases. Germline values: CDR1 DFQATT, CDR2 SNEGSKA (reference sequence). J lost 4 bases, V lost 1 base, and 6 bases had no gene match. The CDR3 is made up of 16 amino acids.

This clonotype was seen at least ten times. V usage is TRBV27 and J usage is TRBJ1-1, with D unresolved. Germline CDR1 MNHEY, CDR2 SMNVEV (reference sequence). The CDR3 has 15 amino acids. The V end lost 5 bases, the J end lost 0 bases, and 13 bases lay between the germline ends. In DNA, the CDR3 is TGTGCCAGCAGTCCAACAGAGACCATGAACACTGAAGCTTTCTTT. Translation: CASSPTETMNTEAFF.

This clonotype has ten or more counts. V is TRBV6-2 or TRBV6-3 and J is TRBJ1-5, with TRBD1 matching over 12 bases. This CDR3 contains 18 residues. Germline V lookup: CDR1 MNHEY, CDR2 SVGEGT. Trimming at V came to 1 base and at J to 1 base, leaving 5 bases not matched to a gene. The CDR3 nucleotides are TGTGCCAGCAGTTACTGGGGACAGGGGGCGCGAAGCAATCAGCCCCAGCATTTT. Encoded protein: CASSYWGQGARSNQPQHF.

This clonotype was seen ten or more times. V usage is TRBV12-3 or TRBV12-4 and J usage is TRBJ1-5, with 8 bases fitting TRBD1. The CDR3 loop spans 14 amino acids. Trimming took 6 bases from V and 5 from J; bases not matched to a gene: 6. The CDR3 DNA is TGTGCCAGCAGCACCGGGACAGGAGATCAGCCCCAGCATTTT. Protein product: CASSTGTGDQPQHF.

This clonotype was counted at least ten times. V gene TRBV6-2 or TRBV6-3 combines with J gene TRBJ2-5, with 8 bases that match TRBD2. Germline V gene sequence: CDR1 MNHEY, CDR2 SVGEGT. Trimming removed 4 bases from V and 4 bases from J; junction bases left unmatched: 14. CDR3 length: 17 amino acids. CDR3 residues: CASSLRSSGTWVETQYF. In DNA, the CDR3 is TGTGCCAGCAGTTTGAGGAGTAGCGGGACGTGGGTAGAGACCCAGTACTTC.

The V gene is TRBV5-1, the J gene TRBJ1-1; 8 bases are shared with TRBD1. Germline values: CDR1 SGHRS, CDR2 YFSETQ. The V and J ends lost 0 bases and 11 bases, in that order; junction bases with no gene match: 12. The length of the CDR3 is 15 residues. For the CDR3, the DNA is TGCGCCAGCAGCTTGGCCACCGACAGGGGTGACAAGGCTTTCTTT. This encodes CASSLATDRGDKAFF.

J is TRBJ1-1 and V is TRBV20-1; D gene uncertain. The V gene lost 0 bases and the J gene lost 5 bases, with 13 bases spanning the gap. The germline CDR1 and CDR2 sequences are DFQATT and SNEGSKA (reference sequence). CDR3 length: 14 residues. The CDR3 here is CSARERAGRTEAFF. The CDR3, as DNA: TGCAGTGCTAGAGAGCGAGCAGGTAGGACTGAAGCTTTCTTT.

The chain couples TRBV28 to TRBJ1-1; D perhaps matches TRBD1 (5 bases). This CDR3 region has 15 residues. V lost 4 bases to trimming and J lost 1 base, with 13 bases between them. Germline lookup yields CDR1 MDHEN and CDR2 SYDVKM. CDR3 amino acids: CASSSPGGANTEAFF. The CDR3 DNA reads as TGTGCCAGCAGTTCCCCGGGAGGGGCGAACACTGAAGCTTTCTTT.

This clonotype was observed many times. This chain connects TRBV28 to TRBJ2-1; 10 positions match TRBD1. V gave up 7 bases and J gave up 2 bases; unmatched junction bases: 5. The CDR3 is 15 residues long. Per the germline V gene, CDR1 is MDHEN and CDR2 is SYDVKM. For the CDR3, the DNA is TGTGCCAGCAAAAAGACAGGGGGCACCTACAATGAGCAGTTCTTC. Translating gives CASKKTGGTYNEQFF.

This clonotype was detected ten times or more. V gene TRBV15 combines with J gene TRBJ2-2, with TRBD1 matching 7 bases. Trimming cost V 5 bases and J 7 bases; bases outside gene matches: 7. Germline-derived CDR1 and CDR2 are LNHNV and YYDKDF (reference sequence). The CDR3 spans 14 residues. CDR3 sequence: CATSARQGIGELFF. In DNA, the CDR3 is TGTGCCACCAGCGCCCGACAGGGAATCGGGGAGCTGTTTTTT. The full variable domain, its missing parts supplied by reference TRBV15 and TRBJ2-2, is DAMVIQNPRYQVTQFGKPVTLSCSQTLNHNVMYWYQQKSSQAPKLLFHYYDKDFNNEADTPDNFQSRRPNTSFCFLDIRSPGLGDTAMYLCATSARQGIGELFFGEGSRLTVL.

This clonotype came up many times. This chain links TRBV9 with TRBJ2-5; 8 bases are a match to TRBD2. This CDR3 contains 14 residues. CDR1 SGDLS and CDR2 YYNGEE come from the germline V gene. J lost 7 bases, V lost 4 bases, and 9 bases had no gene match. CDR3 DNA: TGTGCCAGCAGCCTAGAGGGCCTAGCGGGGACCCAGTACTTC. Amino acids: CASSLEGLAGTQYF.

This clonotype came up many times. The chain recombines TRBV7-2 with TRBJ2-5, with 9 bases identical to TRBD2. Germline V CDR1 and CDR2: SGHTA, FQGNSA. V shed 2 bases, J shed 7 bases, and the junction held 8 bases outside the gene matches. The CDR3 is 15 residues long. CDR3 DNA sequence: TGTGCCAGCAGCTTAAAGGCGGGGGGGGCCGCGACCCAGTACTTC. It is translated as CASSLKAGGAATQYF.